Listed here is a single T cell receptor beta chain. Its antigen is unidentified. The time point: baseline pretreatment blood. Treatment here: 15 Gy SBRT to primary tumor, nephrectomy 4 weeks later. Blood was sampled at baseline, 2 weeks and 4 weeks after SBRT. The tumor was a clear cell renal cell carcinoma. The data belong to a study of radiation and T cells in renal cell carcinoma. About the research overall: Nephrectomy followed 15 Gy stereotactic body radiation by 4 weeks. Study findings and constraints: From baseline, blood top tumor clonotypes peaked at 2 weeks post-radiation.

Germline assignment: CDR1 MNHNY and CDR2 SVGAGI (reference sequence). This CDR3 spans 16 amino acids. The ends lost 6 bases at V and 2 bases at J; junction bases unmatched: 8. Assay used: immunoSEQ multiplex PCR; TCRdb lists only in-frame clones, some missing. The sample contains more than 75,000 clones, 82% of which appear only once. Sequenced here: blood, sampled from a patient whose treatment included radiotherapy and nephrectomy. The receptor comes from a man aged 55 to 70 with renal cell carcinoma. This sequence joins TRBV6-6 and TRBJ2-2; 8 bases line up with TRBD2. CDR3 sequence: CASSRGTRPNTGELFF. For the CDR3, the DNA is TGTGCCAGCAGCCGCGGGACTAGACCCAACACCGGGGAGCTGTTTTTT.